This T cell receptor beta chain came from a study of blood T cell repertoires in COVID-19 (TCRdb year 2020). Context from the whole study: The collaborator samples originated in the United States, Italy and Spain and spanned the acute and convalescent phases of COVID-19. The material from the prospective study consisted of cDNA or gDNA derived from T cells, B-cell-depleted T cells, or PBMCs. Subjects who had been exposed to COVID-19, were actively infected with it, or had recovered from it provided the deeply sampled blood TCRbeta repertoires that made up the dataset. The repertoires were made available in a free public database intended to serve as a resource for research on the immune response to SARS-CoV-2. Samples were obtained from the ongoing ImmuneRACE study (first 160 participants) and from over 1,000 subjects provided by 6 global collaborators. The sample metadata nearly always contained a de-identified subject ID, COVID-19 status, age in years and sex. Where available, HLA class I and class II types were taken from metadata supplied by the sample provider and were not determined by assay-based typing. What the study reported, not specific to this receptor: The amount of clinical and demographic metadata varied by source and participant and was provided uncurated.

V and J lose 7 bases and 5 bases, and a span of 14 bases separates them. The germline V gene sets CDR1 to MNHEY and CDR2 to SVGAGI. From the cysteine up to the phenylalanine, the CDR3 has a length of 14 residues. Only the CDR3 part of the read is kept: 42 bases, read in frame from the first base. In the prospective study, participants were about 18 to 90 years old, resided in about two dozen geographic areas of the United States, and were enrolled through a virtual design. In the prospective study, cohorts were assigned on the basis of participant-reported clinical history obtained from a screening survey and a study questionnaire. Exposed participants were defined as having been in contact with someone with a PCR-confirmed or clinician-diagnosed COVID-19 case within 2 weeks of study entry. Mobile phlebotomists in the prospective study collected whole blood, serum and a nasopharyngeal or oropharyngeal swab from every participant. Participants in the prospective study had the option to provide additional blood draws and questionnaires over a 2-month period. Before DNA extraction, blood samples from the prospective study were shipped at room temperature or frozen.

TCRbeta CDR3 regions were amplified from genomic DNA using the immunoSEQ Assay, a bias-controlled multiplex PCR. The authors' pipeline ran thus. The number of nucleated cells in each sample was estimated by amplification of reference gene primers within the assay. To quantify the absolute abundance of each unique TCRbeta CDR3 rearrangement, sequence reads were collapsed and filtered. For each sample, productive Simpson clonality was calculated as the square root of Simpson's diversity index over productive rearrangements. TCRdb re-hosts the immuneACCESS table, in-frame sequences only. Its copies lack some clones; in the studies checked, an unresolved V gene accounts for under half of them, and the cause for the rest is not known. V, J and clone size are taken as reported in that table, and D and trimming were inferred from the DNA itself. The sample yields fewer than 350,000 clones; 85% were counted once. The ten largest clones add up to 1.5% to 2% of the sample.

With respect to this clone: What this receptor recognizes is not known. No much larger clonotype is one base removed from it; base qualities were not supplied.

This TCR was recovered from a woman younger than 45 who had been exposed to COVID-19. The sequencing input was PBMCs or T cells enriched from blood (not recorded which). The chain is made from TRBV6-5 and TRBJ1-4; the best D guess is TRBD1, with 6 bases matching. The CDR3 loop reads CASKPTGDNEKLFF. The DNA sequence is given as TGTGCCAGCAAGCCGACAGGCGACAATGAAAAACTGTTTTTT.